Reported below is one TCR beta chain. The CDR3 length is 14 residues. In germline, CDR1 is LNHDA, CDR2 SQIVND (reference sequence). Trimming stripped 7 bases from V and 5 bases from J, with 17 bases between. This sample is part of a study of blood T cell repertoires in COVID-19. Looking at the study overall: Some COVID-19 samples were acute and others convalescent; all came from the United States, Italy and Spain. T cells, B-cell-depleted T cells, or PBMCs supplied cDNA or gDNA.

Patients at the Seattle site were enrolled during active infection and followed longitudinally. Original processing notes: Amplification of reference gene primers provided the estimated nucleated cell counts. The assay was immunoSEQ multiplex PCR, and TCRdb's table has in-frame clones only and misses some. V and J calls and clone size are given by that table; D and trimming were obtained from the DNA. The sample yields just over 350,000 clones, 75% to 90% seen once. The sample was peripheral blood. This chain connects TRBV19 to TRBJ1-1; tentative D call: TRBD1 (6 bases). The sequence derives from a woman aged 55-70 years with COVID-19, enrolled during active disease. The CDR3 DNA is TGTGCCAGTACTAGGACAGATACGGGGACTGAAGCTTTCTTT. It is translated as CASTRTDTGTEAFF.